These 14 T cell receptor delta chains share one sample of origin, sequenced in a study of γδ T cells in repeated Plasmodium falciparum infection. Gammadelta T cells were flow-sorted from PBMC into Vgamma9/Vdelta2+ and Vdelta2-negative populations for bulk analysis. TCRdb reanalyzed the multiplex PCR reads using CATT. This table has about 89,000 delta-chain clones, more than 1.4% appearing once. Sequencing input: gamma-delta T cells from blood. The source is a pool of human donors (malaria-infected and uninfected, not separated).

This clone was detected only a few times. The protein that TCRdb holds for this DNA derives from a much larger clone and differs from the translated DNA at residue 14, which likely indicates a read error; the protein shown here is translated from the DNA. CDR3 loop: CALGDTLYSMTYWRTYTDKLIF. DNA of the CDR3: TGTGCTCTTGGGGACACCCTTTATTCCATGACGTACTGGAGGACTTACACCGATAAACTCATCTTT. This chain links TRDV1 with TRDJ1; tentatively, D is TRDD3 (5 bases). The J gene was not available in TCRdb and was assigned here by matching the DNA to germline segments. The V end lost 3 bases, the J end lost 0 bases, and 32 bases lay between the germline ends. The CDR3 runs to 22 residues. CDR1 TSWWSYY and CDR2 QGS come from the germline V gene.

There are a few counts of this clone. TCRdb assigns this DNA the protein of a much larger clone, which departs from its translation at residue 5; this likely reflects a read error, and the protein shown comes from translating the DNA. The chain recombines TRDV1 with TRDJ2; no clear D. This CDR3 spans 14 amino acids. Germline V gene data show CDR1 as TSWWSYY and CDR2 as QGS. V was trimmed by 4 bases and J by 8 bases, leaving 14 bases between them. The CDR3 bases are TGTGCTCTTGGGGCAAATGCCCTGGAGGCACAACTCTTCTTT. Residues: CALGANALEAQLFF.

A remark on this clone: TCRdb's protein, taken from a much larger clone, differs from this DNA's translation at residue 5, likely owing to a read error; the protein displayed comes from the DNA. The gene calls are TRDV1 and TRDJ1, with TRDD3 matching 8 bases. The germline CDR1 and CDR2 sequences are TSWWSYY and QGS. Trimming cost V 5 bases and J 0 bases; bases outside gene matches: 17. This CDR3 has 19 amino acids. As DNA, the CDR3 is TGTGCTCTTGGGAAAATTGTGTATGGGGGATCGGCGTACACCGATAAACTCATCTTT. Its translation: CALGKIVYGGSAYTDKLIF.

Remarks on this clone: A far larger clone differs by one base, so this is likely a read error. Other nucleotide sequences from this sample produce the same CDR3. V is TRDV2 and J is TRDJ3, with 12 bases lining up with TRDD3. TCRdb offers no J gene call, so here the DNA was matched to germline to obtain one. Per germline, CDR1 GEAIGNYY and CDR2 EKD. The CDR3 has 21 residues. V lost 3 bases to trimming and J lost 1 base; unmatched junction nucleotides: 12. The CDR3 region is CACDEVLGDTPRSWDTRQMFF. Written as DNA, the CDR3 is TGTGCCTGTGACGAGGTACTGGGGGATACACCCCGTTCCTGGGACACCCGACAGATGTTTTTC.

At least ten counts were recorded for this clone. The TCRdb protein comes from a much larger clone and disagrees with this DNA's translation at residue 5, likely due to a read error; the protein given here is derived from the DNA. The chain uses TRDV2 and TRDJ1; D not certain. Germline matching of the DNA provided the J gene here, since TCRdb leaves it blank. This CDR3 is built from 14 residues. Trimming cost V 3 bases and J 3 bases, with 13 bases left between them. CDR1 and CDR2 (germline): GEAIGNYY, EKD. The CDR3 region has the DNA TGTGCCTGTGACCTCCCCTCTCTGCCCGATAAACTCATCTTT. Its protein product is CACDLPSLPDKLIF.

At least ten counts were recorded for this clone. The sample carries other DNA sequences with the same CDR3. This chain connects TRDV1 to TRDJ1; 8 bases are shared with TRDD3. The ends lost 0 bases at V and 0 bases at J; junction bases unmatched: 18. Germline V lookup: CDR1 TSWWSYY, CDR2 QGS. The CDR3 length is 21 residues. As DNA, the CDR3 is TGTGCTCTTGGGGAACTTCACAGTCCTACATGGCTGGGGGACGACACCGATAAACTCATCTTT. Translating gives CALGELHSPTWLGDDTDKLIF.

This clone showed up just a few times. TCRdb pairs this DNA with a much larger clone's protein that differs at residue 14, likely a read error; the protein shown was translated from the DNA. The J gene is TRDJ1, the V gene TRDV1; D may match TRDD2 or TRDD3 (5 bases each). The J gene is not listed in TCRdb, so it was assigned here from a DNA match to germline. This CDR3 has 22 residues. The V gene's germline CDR1 is TSWWSYY and CDR2 QGS. V dropped 2 bases and J dropped 4 bases, with 35 bases sitting between them. The DNA for the CDR3 is TGTGCTCTTGGGGAAATGGGTCTTCGTCATCTACCCCAAGATACCTTCGGCGATAAACTCATCTTT. This encodes CALGEMGLRHLPQDTFGDKLIF.

Regarding this clone: A far more abundant clone sits one base away, making this likely a read error. The sample contains more than one DNA sequence encoding this CDR3. The V call is TRDV1, the J call TRDJ1; 7 bases line up with TRDD2. CDR1 and CDR2 (germline): TSWWSYY, QGS. The CDR3 contains 19 residues. The J segment lost 1 base and the V segment lost 3 bases, leaving 17 bases of the junction unmatched. The CDR3: CALGDNLPSSFQFTDKLIF. Here the CDR3 DNA reads TGTGCTCTTGGGGACAACCTGCCTTCCTCTTTTCAGTTCACCGATAAACTCATCTTT.

Concerning this clone: This DNA translates differently at residue 8 from the TCRdb protein, which is that of a much larger clone; a read error is likely, and the protein shown is the DNA's own translation. The chain employs TRDV1 and TRDJ1; 13 bases match TRDD3. Assignment of the J gene here rests on matching the DNA to germline, because TCRdb gives none. CDR1 is TSWWSYY, CDR2 QGS, per germline. The CDR3 totals 21 residues. The V segment lost 4 bases and the J segment 0 bases; nucleotides outside the gene matches: 17. CDR3 nucleotide sequence: TGTGCTCTTGGGGGTCGCTTCCTCACTGGGGGATACGGAAGGTACACCGATAAACTCATCTTT. This sequence encodes CALGGRFLTGGYGRYTDKLIF.

This clone was seen many times. The protein in TCRdb stems from a much larger clone and differs at residue 17 from this DNA's translation, likely a read error; here the protein is translated from the DNA. The chain combines TRDV2 with TRDJ3; 13 positions match TRDD3. TCRdb is silent on the J gene; assignment here came from matching the DNA to germline. This CDR3 is built from 20 residues. Looked up from germline, CDR1 is GEAIGNYY and CDR2 is EKD. The CDR3 loop is CACDGLGDTRFPWDTRRMFF. CDR3 nucleotides: TGTGCCTGTGACGGACTGGGGGATACGCGTTTCCCCTGGGACACCCGACGGATGTTTTTC.

This clone showed up just a few times. The TCRdb protein, from a much larger clone, departs from this DNA's translation at residue 4, likely by read error; the protein shown derives from the DNA. The chain uses TRDV2 and TRDJ3; 13 bases are shared with TRDD3. TCRdb gives no J gene; it was assigned here by matching the DNA to germline. V shed 5 bases and J 1 base; nucleotides not matched to a gene: 16. The CDR3 totals 22 residues. Germline lookup yields CDR1 GEAIGNYY and CDR2 EKD. CDR3 in amino acids: CACGIKYWGIRLRSWDTRQMFF. The CDR3 nucleotides are TGTGCCTGTGGCATAAAGTACTGGGGGATACGACTCCGGTCCTGGGACACCCGACAGATGTTTTTC.

A few counts support this clone. TCRdb pairs this DNA with a much larger clone's protein that differs at residue 10, likely a read error; the protein shown was translated from the DNA. This chain connects TRDV1 to TRDJ1; a weak D match, TRDD3 (6 bases). TCRdb does not report a J gene; here it was assigned by matching the DNA to germline references. Trimming took 3 bases from V and 3 from J, leaving 14 bases between them. Per the germline V gene, CDR1 is TSWWSYY and CDR2 is QGS. This CDR3 spans 15 amino acids. Written as DNA, the CDR3 is TGTGCTCTTGGGGACTTAGCGGGGATTGCCGATAAACTCATCTTT. Translation gives CALGDLAGIADKLIF.

This clone turned up a few times. TCRdb records a much larger clone's protein for this DNA, with a difference at residue 15 that likely arises from a read error; the protein given is the translation of the DNA. The chain employs TRDV1 and TRDJ1, with 8 bases that match TRDD3. As TCRdb names no J gene, one was assigned here on the basis of a DNA match to germline. In germline, CDR1 is TSWWSYY, CDR2 QGS. The CDR3 consists of 19 residues. With 0 bases clipped from V and 6 bases from J, the junction kept 18 bases outside the gene matches. CDR3 sequence (DNA): TGTGCTCTTGGGGAACTAGCCTACAACCTTGGGGGATGGGGCAATAAACTCATCTTT. This encodes CALGELAYNLGGWGNKLIF.

In this sample, this clone turned up many times. The rearrangement links TRAV29/DV5 to TRDJ1, with 9 positions matching TRDD3. In germline, CDR1 is NSMFDY, CDR2 ISSIKDK. The CDR3 loop spans 21 amino acids. The V gene end was trimmed by 0 bases and the J gene end by 2 bases; junction bases not matched to a gene: 23. Here the CDR3 reads CAASVSLLRLWGISITDKLIF. The CDR3, as DNA: TGTGCAGCAAGCGTTTCCCTCCTACGGCTTTGGGGGATAAGTATAACCGATAAACTCATCTTT.